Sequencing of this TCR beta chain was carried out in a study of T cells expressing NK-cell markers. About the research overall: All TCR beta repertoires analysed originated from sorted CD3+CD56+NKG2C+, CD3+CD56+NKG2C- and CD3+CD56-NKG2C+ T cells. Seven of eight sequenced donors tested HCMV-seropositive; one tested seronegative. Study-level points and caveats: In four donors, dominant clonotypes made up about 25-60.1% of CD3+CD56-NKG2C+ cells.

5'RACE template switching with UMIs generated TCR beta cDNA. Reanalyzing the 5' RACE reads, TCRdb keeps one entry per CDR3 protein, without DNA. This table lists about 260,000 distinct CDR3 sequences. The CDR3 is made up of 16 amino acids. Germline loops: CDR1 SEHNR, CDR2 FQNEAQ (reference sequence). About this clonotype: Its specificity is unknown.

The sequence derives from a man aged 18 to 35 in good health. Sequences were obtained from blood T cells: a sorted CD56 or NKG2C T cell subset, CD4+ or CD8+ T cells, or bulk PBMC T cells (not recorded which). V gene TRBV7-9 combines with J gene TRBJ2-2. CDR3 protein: CASSLASGWNTGELFF.